These 13 T cell receptor beta chains were all obtained from the same sample, sequenced in a study of cytomegalovirus exposure and HLA in healthy donors. PCR employed 60 Vbeta and 13 Jbeta primers. TCRdb's table, derived via immunoSEQ multiplex PCR, lists solely in-frame clones and lacks some. This sample has approximately 130,000 clones, with over 65% found just once. Sample: PBMCs. Receptors were obtained from a man aged 50 to 60 in good health and CMV-seronegative.

This clone has more than one count but fewer than ten. The chain combines TRBV10-3 with TRBJ2-3; D not certain. The CDR3 extends over 14 amino acids. Germline CDR1 is ENHRY and CDR2 is SYGVKD. Trimming stripped 4 bases from V and 2 bases from J, with 10 bases between. CDR3 in amino acids: CAISGLRATDTQYF. CDR3 nucleotides: TGTGCCATCAGTGGCTTGAGAGCCACAGATACGCAGTATTTT.

The chain employs TRBV6-1 and TRBJ2-7; TRBD1 matches 7 bases. The J segment lost 4 bases and the V segment lost 5 bases, leaving 11 bases of the junction unmatched. The CDR3 loop spans 15 amino acids. Germline CDR1 reads MNHNS; CDR2 reads SASEGT. This CDR3 reads CASSPTGTVRYEQYF. The CDR3 DNA sequence: TGTGCCAGCAGTCCCACCGGGACAGTGAGATACGAGCAGTACTTC.

In nucleotides, the CDR3 is TGTGCCAGCAGCGCAGTCCCCGGGACAACCTACGAGCAGTACTTC. Translation: CASSAVPGTTYEQYF. The chain carries TRBV2 and TRBJ2-5; D is possibly TRBD1 (6 bases). The J call could be wrong; TRBJ2-7 is a better fit for the DNA end. The V gene's germline CDR1 is SNHLY and CDR2 FYNNEI. This CDR3 spans 15 amino acids.

This clone was picked up one time. V usage is TRBV9 and J usage is TRBJ2-5; 7 positions match TRBD2. Trimming at V came to 1 base and at J to 0 bases, leaving 3 bases not matched to a gene. The length of the CDR3 is 15 residues. Germline V gene lookup returns CDR1 SGDLS and CDR2 YYNGEE. DNA of the CDR3: TGTGCCAGCAGCGTATTCGGGGGGTACCAAGAGACCCAGTACTTC. This encodes CASSVFGGYQETQYF.

The genes are TRBV13 and TRBJ2-1, with D perhaps matching TRBD2 (5 bases). The CDR3 loop spans 18 amino acids. The V end lost 3 bases, the J end lost 3 bases, and 21 bases lay between the germline ends. The germline CDR1 and CDR2 sequences are PRHDT and FYEKMQ (reference sequence). CDR3 region: CASSFTTTPTGFYNEQFF. CDR3 nucleotides: TGTGCCAGCAGCTTCACGACTACACCAACTGGATTCTACAATGAGCAGTTCTTC.

The V call is TRBV27, the J call TRBJ1-5, with D perhaps TRBD1 (6 bases). The germline CDR1 and CDR2 sequences are MNHEY and SMNVEV (reference sequence). V was cut by 8 bases and J by 9 bases, with 17 bases left in between. The CDR3 loop spans 13 amino acids. The DNA for the CDR3 is TGTGCCAGCGCTCCCGGGGAGGGGGGGCCCCAGCATTTT. This gives the protein CASAPGEGGPQHF.

J is TRBJ2-1 and V is TRBV27; D remains ambiguous. V lost 3 bases to trimming and J lost 7 bases, with 10 bases between them. Germline V gene data show CDR1 as MNHEY and CDR2 as SMNVEV (reference sequence). This CDR3 has 13 residues. The CDR3 region has the DNA TGTGCCAGCAGTTTGGAGAGGTTAAATGAGCAGTTCTTC. As protein: CASSLERLNEQFF.

This clone was observed once. The chain has TRBV10-2 and TRBJ2-7, with TRBD2 matching 10 bases. Trimming removed 5 bases from V and 4 bases from J; junction bases left unmatched: 2. The CDR3 has 13 residues. Germline CDR1 is WSHSY and CDR2 is SAAADI. The CDR3 sequence is CASSILAGYEQYF. CDR3 bases: TGCGCCAGCAGTATACTAGCGGGGTACGAGCAGTACTTC.

The chain recombines TRBV7-9 with TRBJ2-3; D is ambiguous. Germline CDR1 reads SEHNR; CDR2 reads FQNEAQ (reference sequence). This CDR3 region has 14 residues. Trimming pared 0 bases from V and 1 base from J, leaving 5 bases between. The CDR3 region has the DNA TGTGCCAGCAGCTTAGCCCCGGGCACAGATACGCAGTATTTT. This codes for CASSLAPGTDTQYF.

This clone was counted a few times. The rearrangement links TRBV5-1 to TRBJ1-1; 10 positions match TRBD1. Germline V gene lookup returns CDR1 SGHRS and CDR2 YFSETQ. The CDR3 contains 15 residues. The junction had 10 bases not matched to a gene; V was cut back by 6 bases and J by 5 bases. The CDR3 sequence: CASTNLGQGLTEAFF. The CDR3 DNA follows: TGCGCCAGCACCAACTTGGGACAGGGGTTGACTGAAGCTTTCTTT.

The rearrangement joins TRBV27 to TRBJ2-2, with 7 bases matching TRBD1. This CDR3 is 18 amino acids long. Looked up from germline, CDR1 is MNHEY and CDR2 is SMNVEV (reference sequence). V gave up 6 bases and J gave up 2 bases; unmatched junction bases: 15. The CDR3 DNA sequence: TGTGCCAGCAGCCTGCTCTGGAGACAGGGCCTTAACACCGGGGAGCTGTTTTTT. As protein: CASSLLWRQGLNTGELFF.

The rearrangement joins TRBV28 to TRBJ1-4; D gene unclear. The CDR3 extends over 15 amino acids. V lost 2 bases and J 3 bases, leaving 10 bases between the germline ends. Per the germline V gene, CDR1 is MDHEN and CDR2 is SYDVKM. DNA for the CDR3: TGTGCCAGCAGTTTAAGAGGGTCGGCTAATGAAAAACTGTTTTTT. This gives the protein CASSLRGSANEKLFF.

V usage is TRBV18 and J usage is TRBJ1-1; a weak D match, TRBD1 (6 bases). Germline V gene sequence: CDR1 KGHSH, CDR2 LQKENI. The CDR3 loop spans 14 amino acids. V dropped 3 bases and J dropped 3 bases, with 11 bases sitting between them. CDR3 DNA: TGTGCCAGCTCACCCCTTAGGACAGACACTGAAGCTTTCTTT. Its protein is CASSPLRTDTEAFF.